This entry lists 16 T cell receptor beta chains sequenced from one sample in a study of blood T cell repertoires in COVID-19. Only in-frame clones appear in the TCRdb table, and some are missing; sequencing was by immunoSEQ multiplex PCR. The table shows 100,000 to 150,000 clones, with 75% to 90% occurring only once. The sample comprised peripheral blood. The receptors here all came from a man between 65 and 79 years old with active or convalescent COVID-19.

This clone showed up just once. The chain carries TRBV3-1 (or the pseudogene TRBV3-2) and TRBJ1-6; 7 bases are a match to TRBD1. Germline CDR1 reads LGHDT; CDR2 reads YNNKEL (reference sequence). The V gene end was trimmed by 6 bases and the J gene end by 10 bases; junction bases not matched to a gene: 6. This CDR3 is 13 amino acids long. The CDR3 protein is CASSFDRASPLHF. In DNA, the CDR3 is TGTGCCAGCAGTTTCGACAGGGCCTCACCCCTCCACTTT.

V usage is TRBV27 and J usage is TRBJ1-1, with 7 bases identical to TRBD1. The CDR3 has 16 residues. J was trimmed by 11 bases and V by 2 bases; bases with no gene match: 17. Per the germline V gene, CDR1 is MNHEY and CDR2 is SMNVEV (reference sequence). The CDR3 sequence: CASSLPPGQKISRAFF. In DNA form, the CDR3 reads TGTGCCAGCAGTTTACCCCCGGGACAGAAAATCTCTAGGGCTTTCTTT.

A single count supports this clone. The rearrangement joins TRBV7-2 to TRBJ2-3; 10 bases are a match to TRBD2. Germline V gene lookup returns CDR1 SGHTA and CDR2 FQGNSA. After removal of 3 bases from V and 5 bases from J, the junction contained 2 bases not matched to a gene. This CDR3 is built from 14 residues. In DNA form, the CDR3 reads TGTGCCAGCAGCTTGCTAGCGGGAGAAGATACGCAGTATTTT. This encodes CASSLLAGEDTQYF.

The rearrangement uses TRBV12-3 or TRBV12-4 and TRBJ2-5; D gene ambiguous. This CDR3 is built from 12 residues. The ends were cut back, 3 bases at V and 5 bases at J, with 7 bases in the middle. In DNA, the CDR3 is TGTGCCAGCAGTTTTAGTGGTGAGACCCAGTACTTC. Encoded protein: CASSFSGETQYF.

This chain links TRBV11-2 with TRBJ2-5; 7 positions agree with TRBD2. Germline trimming cut 4 bases from V and 2 bases from J; bases unmatched to any gene: 4. Germline CDR1 reads SGHAT; CDR2 reads FQNNGV. The CDR3 has 14 residues. The CDR3 coding sequence is TGTGCCAGCAGCTACCTTAGCGGGCAAGAGACCCAGTACTTC. Its protein is CASSYLSGQETQYF. Together with reference TRBV11-2 and TRBJ2-5, the CDR3 gives the full variable domain: EAGVAQSPRYKIIEKRQSVAFWCNPISGHATLYWYQQILGQGPKLLIQFQNNGVVDDSQLPKDRFSAERLKGVDSTLKIQPAKLEDSAVYLCASSYLSGQETQYFGPGTRLLVL.

The rearrangement links TRBV10-3 to TRBJ2-2; TRBD2 matches 8 bases. The length of the CDR3 is 17 residues. V gave up 2 bases and J gave up 3 bases; unmatched junction bases: 8. Germline CDR1 reads ENHRY; CDR2 reads SYGVKD. The CDR3 DNA reads as TGTGCCATCAGTGAGACGCCGGGAGGGGGGGACACCGGGGAGCTGTTTTTT. This codes for CAISETPGGGDTGELFF.

The rearrangement joins TRBV18 to TRBJ2-3, with 7 bases aligning to TRBD2. Germline-derived CDR1 and CDR2 are KGHSH and LQKENI. The V gene end was trimmed by 2 bases and the J gene end by 1 base; junction bases not matched to a gene: 9. This CDR3 has 17 residues. Here the CDR3 DNA reads TGTGCCAGCTCACCAAGGGCGGGAGACGTGGGCACAGATACGCAGTATTTT. It translates to CASSPRAGDVGTDTQYF.

About this clone: Sequence at one end of the junction differs from germline and may be a read error. The rearrangement joins TRBV7-7 to TRBJ2-2; tentative D call: TRBD1 (6 bases). The germline CDR1 and CDR2 sequences are SSHAT and FNYEAQ (reference sequence). The CDR3 contains 14 residues. In DNA form, the CDR3 reads TGTGCTAGCACCCCAGTAGGGGGCACCGGGGAGCTGTTTTTT. Protein: CASTPVGGTGELFF. Variable domain in full (rest from reference TRBV7-7 and TRBJ2-2): GAGVSQSPRYKVTKRGQDVTLRCDPISSHATLYWYQQALGQGPEFLTYFNYEAQPDKSGLPSDRFSAERPEGSISTLTIQRTEQRDSAMYRCASTPVGGTGELFFGEGSRLTVL.

There are a few counts of this clone. The rearrangement links TRBV6-1 to TRBJ1-6; D gene uncertain. The germline gives CDR1 MNHNS, CDR2 SASEGT. The V gene lost 6 bases and the J gene lost 9 bases, with 15 bases spanning the gap. The CDR3 is 14 amino acids. The CDR3 DNA sequence: TGTGCCAGCAGCTCGACACCTGAAACTTCACCCCTCCACTTT. It is translated as CASSSTPETSPLHF.

This chain links TRBV4-2 with TRBJ2-7, with TRBD2 matching 9 bases. The CDR3 contains 18 residues. V shed 0 bases and J 2 bases; nucleotides not matched to a gene: 11. Per germline, CDR1 LGHNA and CDR2 YNFKEQ. The CDR3 sequence is CASSQDFEPSGTPYEQYF. CDR3 nucleotide sequence: TGTGCCAGCAGCCAAGATTTCGAACCTAGCGGGACTCCCTACGAGCAGTACTTC.

This clone has more than one count but fewer than ten. The gene calls are TRBV27 and TRBJ2-1, with 13 bases aligning to TRBD2. The CDR3 runs to 17 residues. Germline values: CDR1 MNHEY, CDR2 SMNVEV (reference sequence). Trimming at V came to 6 bases and at J to 1 base, leaving 6 bases not matched to a gene. The CDR3: CASRGLAGKGSYNEQFF. DNA of the CDR3: TGTGCCAGCAGGGGACTAGCGGGAAAGGGTTCCTACAATGAGCAGTTCTTC.

The V call is TRBV10-3, the J call TRBJ2-7, with D unresolved. This CDR3 is 11 amino acids long. Looked up from germline, CDR1 is ENHRY and CDR2 is SYGVKD. Trimming cost V 3 bases and J 5 bases, with 5 bases left between them. CDR3 bases: TGTGCCATCAGTGAATTCGACGAGCAGTACTTC. This encodes CAISEFDEQYF.

This clone was observed a handful of times. The genes are TRBV4-2 and TRBJ2-7, with D possibly being TRBD1 (6 bases). The CDR3 is 14 amino acids. With 3 bases removed from V and 0 bases from J, the gap between germline ends came to 9 bases. CDR1 is LGHNA and CDR2 is YNFKEQ in the germline V gene. The CDR3 loop is CASSQDSYSYEQYF. Here the CDR3 DNA reads TGTGCCAGCAGCCAGGACAGCTACTCCTACGAGCAGTACTTC.

V usage is TRBV19 and J usage is TRBJ2-1; 7 nucleotides match TRBD2. The CDR3 length is 16 residues. Germline V CDR1 and CDR2: LNHDA, SQIVND (reference sequence). The ends lost 4 bases at V and 0 bases at J; junction bases unmatched: 6. CDR3 sequence: CASSTSSGGSYNEQFF. CDR3 DNA: TGTGCCAGTAGTACCTCTAGCGGAGGCTCCTACAATGAGCAGTTCTTC.

This sequence joins TRBV4-1 and TRBJ2-7; D possibly corresponds to TRBD1 (5 bases). The CDR3 has 14 residues. Germline-derived CDR1 and CDR2 are MGHRA and YSYEKL. V lost 7 bases and J lost 3, with 16 bases in between. The CDR3 reads CASTEDPGYYEQYF. CDR3 coding DNA: TGCGCCAGCACCGAAGACCCAGGGTACTACGAGCAGTACTTC.

The chain joins TRBV5-4 to TRBJ2-5; 7 bases are a match to TRBD1. Germline CDR1 is SGHNT and CDR2 is YYREEE (reference sequence). V was pared by 3 bases and J by 2 bases, with 7 bases of the junction left unmatched. The CDR3 has 15 residues. The CDR3 nucleotides read TGTGCCAGCAGCTACTTCCGGGACAGACAAGAGACCCAGTACTTC. It codes for CASSYFRDRQETQYF.